This T cell receptor (beta chain) was identified in a study of OX40 agonist ivuxolimab in advanced cancers. About the investigation overall: The costimulatory receptor OX40 (CD134) was targeted by ivuxolimab, a fully human IgG2 agonistic monoclonal antibody. Intravenous ivuxolimab was administered to patients every 2 weeks at six dose levels: 0.01, 0.1, 0.3, 1.5, 3 and 10 mg/kg. Of the roughly 52 dose-escalation patients, hepatocellular carcinoma was present in around 19, melanoma in roughly 15, renal cell carcinoma in 9 and head and neck cancer in 9. The dose-escalation cohort was about 86% male with a mean age of around 62 years, ranging from about 20 to 85. Patients were allowed to have had prior anti-PD-1, anti-PD-L1 or anti-CTLA-4 therapy, and approximately 39% of the dose-escalation patients had been treated with checkpoint inhibitors. Partial responses were achieved by three dose-escalation patients, of whom one had hepatocellular carcinoma and two had cutaneous melanoma. Peripheral TCRbeta sequencing was intended to test whether TCR sequence diversity was altered and clonal T-cell expansion was caused by ivuxolimab. The paper describes the monotherapy dose-escalation part (N = 52 patients) of the phase I trial of ivuxolimab. The paper's findings and limits, for the study overall: Low levels of normalized T-cell clonal expansion were also shown by some nonresponding patients. At doses of 0.1 to 3.0 mg/kg, clonal expansion of both CD4+ and CD8+ blood T cells was observed from baseline to week 6. Antigen specificity was not determined for the clonally expanded peripheral T cells. Partial responders in the 0.1-3.0 mg/kg groups had among the lowest normalized peripheral clonal expansion, especially among CD8+ T cells. After ivuxolimab, expanded clones were on average more numerous among CD8+ T cells than among CD4+ T cells.

After removal of 7 bases from V and 5 bases from J, the junction retains 9 bases not matched to a gene. CDR3 length: 15 amino acids, cysteine to phenylalanine. The read is trimmed to its CDR3 DNA, 45 bases read in frame from base 1. The germline V gene gives CDR1 as MDHEN and CDR2 as SYDVKM. Patients with a history of autoimmune disease or receiving systemic immunosuppression were excluded from the trial. Peripheral blood for TCR sequencing was drawn from every dose cohort at baseline, at cycle 4 day 1 and at cycle 7 day 1. The samples were drawn from a first-in-human, open-label, multicenter phase I dose-escalation trial of ivuxolimab. Adults with locally advanced or metastatic melanoma, renal cell, hepatocellular, or head and neck squamous cell carcinoma were enrolled in the trial. CD4+ and CD8+ T cells were sorted separately from peripheral blood before TCR sequencing. Concerning this clone: Its binding antigen is unknown. No base qualities exist here, and no much larger clone lies one base off it.

Genomic DNA was extracted from sorted cells for sequencing of the TCRbeta CDR3 region. TCRbeta CDR3 regions were sequenced using the immunoSEQ Assay. Entries here come from immuneACCESS through TCRdb and include only in-frame sequences with V and J called. Some clones fail to appear in such tables; in the studies checked, an unresolved V gene covers under half of the shortfall, and the cause of the remainder is unknown. Within this sample are roughly 97,000 clones, with roughly 90% of them counted one time only. Clones ranked in the top ten supply 0.79% of the sample. This sequence was found in an adult with an advanced solid tumor such as melanoma, head and neck, liver or kidney cancer. Material: CD4+ or CD8+ T cells sorted from blood, obtained in a trial of the OX40 agonist ivuxolimab. Recombination linked TRBV28 to TRBJ2-7, with 12 middle bases fitting TRBD1. The nucleotides read TGTGCCAGCACCCCCTTCGGGACAGGGGGCGACGAGCAGTACTTC. This encodes CASTPFGTGGDEQYF.